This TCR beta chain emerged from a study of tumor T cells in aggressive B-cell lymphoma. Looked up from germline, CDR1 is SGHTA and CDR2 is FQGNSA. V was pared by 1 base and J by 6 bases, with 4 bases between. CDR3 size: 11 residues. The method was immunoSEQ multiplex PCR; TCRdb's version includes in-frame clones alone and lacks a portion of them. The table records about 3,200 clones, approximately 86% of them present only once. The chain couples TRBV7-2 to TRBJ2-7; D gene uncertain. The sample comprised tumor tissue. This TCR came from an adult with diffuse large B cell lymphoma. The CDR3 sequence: CASSLEREQYF. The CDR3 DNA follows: TGTGCCAGCAGCTTAGAGCGCGAGCAGTACTTC.